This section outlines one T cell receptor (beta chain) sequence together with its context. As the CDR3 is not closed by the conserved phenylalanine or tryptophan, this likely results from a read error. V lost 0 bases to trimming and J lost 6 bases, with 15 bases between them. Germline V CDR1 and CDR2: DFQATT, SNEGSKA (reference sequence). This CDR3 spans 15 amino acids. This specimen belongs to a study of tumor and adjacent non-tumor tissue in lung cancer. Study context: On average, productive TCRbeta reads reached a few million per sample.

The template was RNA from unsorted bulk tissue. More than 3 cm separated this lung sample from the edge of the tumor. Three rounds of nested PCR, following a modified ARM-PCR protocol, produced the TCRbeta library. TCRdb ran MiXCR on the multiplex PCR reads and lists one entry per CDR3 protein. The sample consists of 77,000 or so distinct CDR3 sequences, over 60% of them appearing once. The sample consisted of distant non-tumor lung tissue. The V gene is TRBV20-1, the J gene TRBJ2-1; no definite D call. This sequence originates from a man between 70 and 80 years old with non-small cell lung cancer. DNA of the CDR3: TGCAGTGCTAGAGACTCCGCCCGGACCAGCAATGAGCAGTTCTTA. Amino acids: CSARDSARTSNEQFL.